The TCR beta chain under discussion was sequenced for a study of regulatory T cells in long-lasting Graves disease. Findings and caveats of the study: It was in persistent disease that TRBV28, TRBJ1-2 and TRBJ2-5 were favored. Relative to newly diagnosed Graves' patients, persistent ones had lower TCR diversity. It was possible that the small sample size reduced accuracy.

This CDR3 contains 15 residues. Trimming at V came to 4 bases and at J to 4 bases, leaving 6 bases not matched to a gene. CDR1 is KGHDR and CDR2 is SFDVKD in the germline V gene. Relying on iRepertoire HTBI primers and Arm-PCR of CDR3 regions, the team built TCR beta libraries. TCRdb processed the multiplex PCR reads anew with MiXCR; each CDR3 protein has one entry. There are around 510,000 distinct CDR3 sequences in the sample; under 25% occur only once, and over 7.5% lies in the top ten. Time point indicated: persistent/refractory GD, antithyroid drugs over 5 years with positive TRAb. PBMCs provided the RNA from which the TCR library was made. This clonotype was seen many times. The antigen is unknown.

The rearrangement links TRBV24-1 to TRBJ2-1, with 7 positions matching TRBD2. The clonotype comes from a female donor with Graves disease. The source material was peripheral blood mononuclear cells (PBMCs), sampled when the disease was refractory, from a patient treated with antithyroid drugs. The chain's CDR3 is CATSDHGLGYNEQFF. The CDR3 DNA follows: TGTGCCACCAGTGACCACGGACTAGGTTACAATGAGCAGTTCTTC.